Detailed here is one T cell receptor beta chain. Its antigen is still unknown. With 5 bases removed from V and 4 bases from J, the gap between germline ends came to 18 bases. This CDR3 region has 16 residues. CDR1 SGHTA and CDR2 FQGNSA come from the germline V gene. Repertoires were generated with immunoSEQ multiplex PCR, while TCRdb's copy carries only in-frame clones and drops some. Of some 100,000 clones listed, roughly 85% were seen once; the top ten hold approximately 7%. Time point denoted: baseline, week 1 (first vaccination visit). The treatment: pre-vaccination baseline after standard-of-care therapy. Diagnosis in the donors showed new WHO grade 3 or 4 astrocytomas that were IDH1-mutant and ATRX-lost. The data stem from a study of a mutant IDH1 vaccine in newly diagnosed glioma. In the study overall: Previous care, which was radiotherapy, temozolomide, or both, most often involved both. Study results and limitations: Patients mounted vaccine-induced immune responses in just over 90% of cases. Pseudoprogression apparently lacked any relation to changes in top peripheral T cell clonotypes.

The V call is TRBV7-2, the J call TRBJ1-3; D remains unclear. Source: PBMCs, taken from a glioma patient treated with radiotherapy, temozolomide or both. This clonotype was sampled from a woman aged 45-59 years with glioma. DNA of the CDR3: TGTGCCAGCAGCCCGCAACCACCCTCCTGGGGAAACACCATATATTTT. Translating it yields CASSPQPPSWGNTIYF.